The 8 T cell receptor beta chains listed next were all sequenced from one sample in a study of early T cells in non-severe SARS-CoV-2 infection. TCRdb itself ran the 5' RACE reads through MiXCR, one entry per CDR3 protein. The data show about 66,000 distinct CDR3 sequences, approximately 10% seen once. Sequenced sample: whole blood. The receptors derive from an adult who was a healthcare worker with PCR-confirmed SARS-CoV-2 infection or an uninfected control (not recorded which).

The gene calls are TRBV10-1 and TRBJ2-1; D might be TRBD2 (6 bases). Germline V gene sequence: CDR1 WNHNN, CDR2 SYGVQD (reference sequence). This CDR3 is built from 15 residues. The germline V and J ends were trimmed by 2 bases and 2 bases, with 10 bases remaining between them. CDR3 sequence: CASSEAGSTYNEQFF. The CDR3 coding sequence is TGCGCCAGCAGTGAGGCGGGGTCGACCTACAATGAGCAGTTCTTC.

This chain links TRBV30 with TRBJ2-7; 12 bases are shared with TRBD2. V shed 4 bases, J shed 3 bases, and the junction held 4 bases outside the gene matches. Germline V gene lookup returns CDR1 GTSNPN and CDR2 SVGIG (reference sequence). CDR3 length: 14 residues. The CDR3 spells CAWKPGLAGYEQYF. CDR3 DNA: TGTGCCTGGAAGCCGGGACTAGCGGGCTACGAGCAGTACTTC.

This clonotype was counted a few times. This chain uses TRBV27 with TRBJ2-1; unclear D gene. The length of the CDR3 is 14 residues. Germline values: CDR1 MNHEY, CDR2 SMNVEV (reference sequence). The ends were cut back, 6 bases at V and 9 bases at J, with 18 bases in the middle. In DNA form, the CDR3 reads TGTGCCAGCAGCCGGAATACCCTACAAAGTGAGCAGTTCTTC. It encodes CASSRNTLQSEQFF.

In this sample, this clonotype turned up many times. The J gene is TRBJ2-5, the V gene TRBV12-3 or TRBV12-4; D is unclear. With 4 bases removed from V and 1 base from J, the gap between germline ends came to 10 bases. This CDR3 is 14 amino acids long. The CDR3 loop is CASSYRRPQETQYF. CDR3 DNA: TGTGCCAGCAGTTATAGGCGGCCCCAAGAGACCCAGTACTTC.

This clonotype has ten or more counts. V usage is TRBV29-1 and J usage is TRBJ2-1; 11 bases are shared with TRBD2. CDR1 and CDR2 from the germline V gene are SQVTM and ANQGSEA. V trimming: 3 bases; J trimming: 7 bases; junction bases outside the gene matches: 5. This CDR3 has 14 amino acids. CDR3 nucleotides: TGCAGCGTTGATACTAGCGGGAGTGGGAATGAGCAGTTCTTC. Its translation is CSVDTSGSGNEQFF.

V usage is TRBV5-1 and J usage is TRBJ2-1, with unresolved D. With 0 bases removed from V and 8 bases from J, the gap between germline ends came to 9 bases. CDR1 is SGHRS, CDR2 YFSETQ, per germline. The length of the CDR3 is 13 residues. CDR3 protein: CASSLVTEDEQFF. The CDR3 DNA sequence: TGCGCCAGCAGCTTGGTAACAGAGGATGAGCAGTTCTTC. The full variable domain, rest sourced from reference TRBV5-1 and TRBJ2-1, is KAGVTQTPRYLIKTRGQQVTLSCSPISGHRSVSWYQQTPGQGLQFLFEYFSETQRNKGNFPGRFSGRQFSNSRSEMNVSTLELGDSALYLCASSLVTEDEQFFGPGTRLTVL.

In this sample, this clonotype turned up a few times. The V and J genes are TRBV3-1 and TRBJ2-2, with TRBD2 matching over 12 bases. From germline, CDR1 is LGHDT and CDR2 YNNKEL (reference sequence). This CDR3 contains 19 residues. V dropped 0 bases and J dropped 4; count of bases not matched to a gene: 9. This CDR3 reads CASSQDRATSGSGTGELFF. As DNA, the CDR3 is TGTGCCAGCAGCCAAGATCGGGCGACTAGCGGGAGCGGCACCGGGGAGCTGTTTTTT.

This clonotype occurred many times. The gene calls are TRBV27 and TRBJ1-5, with D possibly TRBD1 on 5 matching bases. This CDR3 spans 13 amino acids. V dropped 6 bases and J dropped 3 bases, with 9 bases sitting between them. The germline gives CDR1 MNHEY, CDR2 SMNVEV (reference sequence). Here the CDR3 reads CASRPGLNQPQHF. CDR3 bases: TGTGCCAGCAGACCGGGGCTCAATCAGCCCCAGCATTTT.